This TCR beta chain was captured in a study of blood T cell repertoires in COVID-19. Study-level background: Specimens from acute and convalescent COVID-19 originated in the United States, Italy and Spain.

The authors' processing: Amplifying reference gene primers gave estimates of nucleated cell counts. Assay: immunoSEQ multiplex PCR; the TCRdb copy retains only in-frame clones and omits some. V and J calls and clone size are as listed in that table; D and trimming were resolved from the DNA. The sample has approximately 170,000 clones; less than 90% are singletons. V was cut by 5 bases and J by 0 bases, with 23 bases left in between. This CDR3 is built from 19 residues. The V gene's germline CDR1 is SEHNR and CDR2 FQNEAQ (reference sequence). The age range of participants was 18 to 89 years, with residence in about two dozen US areas.

Material: PBMCs or T cells enriched from blood (not recorded which). The V and J genes are TRBV7-9 and TRBJ2-1; D is possibly TRBD2 (6 bases). The clonotype originates from a woman between 45 and 60 years old who had recovered from COVID-19. The CDR3 region is CASSTSPGGGGYSYNEQFF. CDR3 in DNA: TGTGCCAGCAGCACTAGTCCCGGGGGAGGCGGATACTCCTACAATGAGCAGTTCTTC. Full variable domain (remainder filled in from reference TRBV7-9 and TRBJ2-1): DTGVSQNPRHKITKRGQNVTFRCDPISEHNRLYWYRQTLGQGPEFLTYFQNEAQLEKSRLLSDRFSAERPKGSFSTLEIQRTEQGDSAMYLCASSTSPGGGGYSYNEQFFGPGTRLTVL.